These T cell receptor beta chains were read from a single sample in a study of response to subunit inactivated influenza vaccine. One entry per CDR3 protein results from TCRdb running MiXCR on the RT-PCR reads. The sample lists some 160,000 distinct CDR3 sequences, roughly a tenth occurring once. The starting material was non-naive T cells sorted from PBMCs, obtained 45 days after vaccination. The source is a man aged 45-65 years who received an inactivated influenza vaccine. Both conserved end residues are part of each CDR3. Each record gives: clone size, D gene, J gene, V gene, CDR3 protein, CDR3 DNA. A D gene is named only where the DNA matches it firmly. The size of a clone is reported for some rows only, either as once, few or many, or as a class for expanded clones.

>NA|TRBD2|TRBJ2-1|TRBV5-1
CASRLTSGRALEQFF
TGCGCCAGCAGGTTGACTAGCGGGAGGGCCCTTGAGCAGTTCTTC
>NA|NA|TRBJ2-2|TRBV6-1
CASTPGLVNTGELFF
TGTGCCAGCACCCCCGGTTTGGTGAACACCGGGGAGCTGTTTTTT
>NA|NA|TRBJ2-1|TRBV4-3
CASSQGSSFDVNEQFF
TGCGCCAGCAGCCAAGGATCAAGTTTTGATGTGAATGAGCAGTTCTTC
>few|TRBD2|TRBJ2-1|TRBV15
CATLESGRPHEQFF
TGTGCCACCCTTGAAAGCGGGAGGCCTCATGAGCAGTTCTTC
>few|TRBD1|TRBJ2-1|TRBV20-1
CSARLRETGVYNEQFF
TGCAGTGCTCGACTAAGGGAGACAGGGGTGTACAATGAGCAGTTCTTC
>NA|NA|TRBJ2-3|TRBV29-1
CSVRRATDTQYF
TGCAGCGTTCGCAGGGCGACAGATACGCAGTATTTT
>few|NA|TRBJ1-1|TRBV4-1
CASSQATGPEAFF
TGCGCCAGCAGCCAGGCAACGGGCCCTGAAGCTTTCTTT
>few|NA|TRBJ1-2|TRBV29-1
CSVLQGGYGYTF
TGCAGCGTTCTACAGGGAGGATATGGCTACACCTTC
>NA|NA|TRBJ2-7|TRBV4-2
CASRQEIGIYEQYF
TGTGCCAGCAGACAGGAAATTGGCATCTACGAGCAGTACTTC
>many|TRBD1|TRBJ2-7|TRBV7-6
CASSPDGQGFFYEQYF
TGTGCCAGCAGCCCCGACGGACAGGGTTTTTTTTACGAGCAGTACTTC
>NA|NA|TRBJ2-5|TRBV28
CASRQGRGTQYF
TGTGCCAGCAGACAGGGTCGGGGGACCCAGTACTTC
>NA|NA|TRBJ2-1|TRBV27
CASSLYMGEQFF
TGTGCCAGCAGTTTATACATGGGTGAGCAGTTCTTC
>NA|NA|TRBJ2-7|TRBV6-1
CASYPAAGEQYF
TGTGCCAGCTACCCAGCTGCGGGGGAGCAGTACTTC
>NA|NA|TRBJ1-2|TRBV3-1
CASSQAQYGGYTF
TGTGCCAGCAGCCAAGCACAGTACGGAGGCTACACCTTC
>few|TRBD2|TRBJ2-1|TRBV5-1
CASRRTSGSDEQFF
TGCGCCAGCAGAAGGACTAGCGGGAGTGATGAGCAGTTCTTC
>few|NA|TRBJ2-2|TRBV7-8
CASSLVASSTTGELFF
TGTGCCAGCAGCTTAGTAGCTTCCTCAACCACCGGGGAGCTGTTTTTT
>NA|NA|TRBJ2-2|TRBV2
CASRREPNTGELFF
TGTGCCAGCAGGCGAGAACCGAACACCGGGGAGCTGTTTTTT
>many|TRBD2|TRBJ2-1|TRBV6-5
CASSFTPSGGAGEQFF
TGTGCCAGCAGTTTCACCCCTAGCGGGGGGGCCGGTGAGCAGTTCTTC
>many|NA|TRBJ2-1|TRBV7-2
CASSSLNEQFF
TGTGCCAGCAGCTCCCTCAATGAGCAGTTCTTC
>few|NA|TRBJ2-7|TRBV20-1
CSAQIGSTSSEQYF
TGCAGTGCACAGATAGGGTCGACTAGTTCCGAGCAGTACTTC
>few|TRBD2|TRBJ2-3|TRBV15
CATSRVQRGTQYF
TGTGCCACCAGCAGAGTTCAGCGGGGTACGCAGTATTTT
>few|NA|TRBJ1-2|TRBV24-1
CATSDHKSGRPASYGYTF
TGTGCCACCAGTGATCACAAAAGTGGGCGACCTGCGAGCTATGGCTACACCTTC
>many|NA|TRBJ1-1|TRBV20-1
CSARYRHTEAFF
TGCAGTGCTAGGTACAGACACACTGAAGCTTTCTTT
>NA|NA|TRBJ1-5|TRBV6-1
CASRQIVGHSNQPQHF
TGTGCCAGCAGGCAGATCGTCGGCCATAGCAATCAGCCCCAGCATTTT
>few|NA|TRBJ2-2|TRBV7-7
CASSLARGTGELFF
TGTGCCAGCAGCTTAGCCCGGGGCACCGGGGAGCTGTTTTTT
>NA|NA|TRBJ2-2|TRBV7-9
CASSLALIGELFF
TGTGCCAGCAGCTTAGCCCTCATAGGGGAGCTGTTTTTT
>NA|TRBD2|TRBJ2-3|TRBV2
CASSEKAGGLRGTQYF
TGTGCCAGCAGTGAGAAAGCGGGAGGACTCCGCGGTACGCAGTATTTT
>NA|NA|TRBJ1-4|TRBV25-1
CASRSGGKYEKLFF
TGTGCCAGCAGATCGGGCGGGAAGTATGAAAAACTGTTTTTT
>many|NA|TRBJ2-7|TRBV5-6
CASSLGVSSYEQYF
TGTGCCAGCAGCTTGGGTGTCTCCTCCTACGAGCAGTACTTC
>few|NA|TRBJ2-6|TRBV9
CASSIRLSGANVLTF
TGTGCCAGCAGCATTAGGCTCTCTGGGGCCAACGTCCTGACTTTC
>many|NA|TRBJ2-1|TRBV5-1
CASSLGVRNYNEQFF
TGCGCCAGCAGCTTGGGGGTTCGAAACTACAATGAGCAGTTCTTC
>few|NA|TRBJ1-1|TRBV4-3
CASSQDRGPGTEAFF
TGCGCCAGCAGCCAAGATAGGGGTCCAGGCACTGAAGCTTTCTTT
>few|TRBD1|TRBJ1-5|TRBV30
CAWGGTANNQPQHF
TGTGCCTGGGGCGGGACAGCGAACAATCAGCCCCAGCATTTT
>NA|NA|TRBJ2-2|TRBV4-3
CASSHKSTGELFF
TGCGCCAGCAGCCACAAGAGCACCGGGGAGCTGTTTTTT
>many|NA|TRBJ1-1|TRBV29-1
CSVKRMNTEAFF
TGCAGCGTTAAACGGATGAACACTGAAGCTTTCTTT
>few|NA|TRBJ1-4|TRBV3-1
CASSQTVEKLFF
TGTGCCAGCAGCCAGACAGTTGAAAAACTGTTTTTT
>many|NA|TRBJ1-2|TRBV6-2/TRBV6-3
CATTYSTMGYGYTF
TGTGCCACTACCTACTCGACGATGGGATATGGCTACACCTTC
>few|NA|TRBJ1-6|TRBV7-2
CASTAGDSNSPLHF
TGTGCCTCGACGGCAGGTGACTCCAATTCACCCCTCCACTTT
>NA|TRBD1|TRBJ2-6|TRBV6-5
CASSYQGVGANVLTF
TGTGCCAGCAGTTACCAGGGGGTTGGGGCCAACGTCCTGACTTTC
>NA|NA|TRBJ2-4|TRBV27
CASSSLAKNIQYF
TGTGCCAGCAGTTCTCTAGCCAAAAACATTCAGTACTTC
>many|NA|TRBJ1-3|TRBV29-1
CSVEGTGNTIYF
TGCAGCGTTGAAGGCACTGGAAACACCATATATTTT
>NA|TRBD2|TRBJ2-3|TRBV20-1
CSARGWRGDTDTQYF
TGCAGTGCCCGGGGGTGGCGGGGGGACACAGATACGCAGTATTTT